This passage covers 28 T cell receptor beta chains from one sample sequenced in a study of blood T cell repertoires in COVID-19. Clones were sequenced by immunoSEQ multiplex PCR, and TCRdb holds only the in-frame ones, with some missing. The data show some 100,000 clones, more than 60% seen once. Sequencing was performed on peripheral blood. The origin of the receptors is a man aged 45-65 years with acute or convalescent COVID-19.

This chain joins TRBV13 and TRBJ1-1, with 7 bases identical to TRBD1. The junction had 8 bases not matched to a gene; V was cut back by 5 bases and J by 5 bases. This CDR3 spans 14 amino acids. Germline lookup yields CDR1 PRHDT and CDR2 FYEKMQ (reference sequence). The CDR3 reads CASSLQGRGTEAFF. The CDR3 coding sequence is TGTGCCAGCAGCCTACAGGGGCGCGGGACTGAAGCTTTCTTT.

CDR3 protein: CASSHWVGQSISYEQYF. The DNA for the CDR3 is TGTGCCAGCAGCCACTGGGTGGGACAAAGTATCTCCTACGAGCAGTACTTC. The chain is built from TRBV2 and TRBJ2-7; D perhaps matches TRBD1 (6 bases). This CDR3 is built from 17 residues. Germline values: CDR1 SNHLY, CDR2 FYNNEI. Trimming cost V 6 bases and J 0 bases, with 21 bases left between them. Together with reference TRBV2 and TRBJ2-7, the CDR3 gives the full variable domain: EPEVTQTPSHQVTQMGQEVILRCVPISNHLYFYWYRQILGQKVEFLVSFYNNEISEKSEIFDDQFSVERPDGSNFTLKIRSTKLEDSAMYFCASSHWVGQSISYEQYFGPGTRLTVT.

The gene calls are TRBV5-6 and TRBJ1-3, with D perhaps matching TRBD1 (6 bases). The germline gives CDR1 SGHDT, CDR2 YYEEEE. The CDR3 length is 14 residues. V was clipped by 5 bases and J by 4 bases, with 13 bases between them. The CDR3 coding sequence is TGTGCCAGCAGGCTCCGGACAGCCGGAAACACCATATATTTT. Translation: CASRLRTAGNTIYF.

The rearrangement joins TRBV6-2 or TRBV6-3 to TRBJ2-5; perhaps TRBD1 as D (6 bases). The V end lost 0 bases, the J end lost 5 bases, and 13 bases lay between the germline ends. There are 15 residues in the CDR3. Germline-derived CDR1 and CDR2 are MNHEY and SVGEGT. In nucleotides, the CDR3 is TGTGCCAGCAGTTACTCGATTACTGGGGGCGAGACCCAGTACTTC. It yields the protein CASSYSITGGETQYF.

This rearrangement joins TRBV10-3 to TRBJ1-1; 8 bases match TRBD1. This CDR3 spans 12 amino acids. The trim removed 11 bases at V and 4 bases at J, leaving 6 bases unmatched. Per germline, CDR1 ENHRY and CDR2 SYGVKD. Here the CDR3 reads CAAQGVSTEAFF. CDR3 bases: TGTGCCGCACAGGGGGTGAGCACTGAAGCTTTCTTT.

This chain connects TRBV19 to TRBJ1-2; 7 positions agree with TRBD1. This CDR3 has 13 amino acids. The junction had 8 bases not matched to a gene; V was cut back by 6 bases and J by 7 bases. Looked up from germline, CDR1 is LNHDA and CDR2 is SQIVND (reference sequence). CDR3 region: CASSATGILGYTF. DNA for the CDR3: TGTGCCAGTAGCGCGACAGGGATACTTGGCTACACCTTC.

This clone was seen a single time. The rearrangement links TRBV5-4 to TRBJ2-5; 14 nucleotides agree with TRBD2. Trimming cost V 4 bases and J 5 bases; bases outside gene matches: 4. The CDR3 is 15 residues long. CDR1 and CDR2 (germline): SGHNT, YYREEE (reference sequence). CDR3 nucleotide sequence: TGTGCCAGCAGCCCCGGGACTAGCGGGGGTGAGACCCAGTACTTC. Protein product: CASSPGTSGGETQYF.

The genes are TRBV18 and TRBJ2-7; TRBD1 is a possible D gene (6 bases). The germline V and J ends were trimmed by 4 bases and 6 bases, with 16 bases remaining between them. Germline V CDR1 and CDR2: KGHSH, LQKENI. The CDR3 spans 14 residues. The CDR3 DNA reads TGTGCCAGCTCACTGGCAGGGGAAGGCCGCGAGCAGTACTTC. As protein: CASSLAGEGREQYF.

This clone turned up a few times. The chain carries TRBV10-1 and TRBJ1-1; unclear D gene. This CDR3 is built from 14 residues. Germline V gene data show CDR1 as WNHNN and CDR2 as SYGVQD (reference sequence). The V end was cut by 6 bases, the J end by 1 base, with 12 bases between. This chain's CDR3 is CASSPGGRNTEAFF. The CDR3, as DNA: TGCGCCAGCAGCCCTGGAGGGAGGAACACTGAAGCTTTCTTT.

This rearrangement joins TRBV19 to TRBJ2-5; TRBD2 aligns across 11 bases. This CDR3 comprises 15 residues. J gave up 5 bases and V 4 bases, and 6 bases lay outside the gene matches. Germline CDR1 is LNHDA and CDR2 is SQIVND (reference sequence). This CDR3 is CASSTGTSGLETQYF. CDR3 bases: TGTGCCAGTAGTACCGGGACTAGCGGTCTGGAGACCCAGTACTTC. The full variable domain, its missing parts supplied by reference TRBV19 and TRBJ2-5, is DGGITQSPKYLFRKEGQNVTLSCEQNLNHDAMYWYRQDPGQGLRLIYYSQIVNDFQKGDIAEGYSVSREKKESFPLTVTSAQKNPTAFYLCASSTGTSGLETQYFGPGTRLLVL.

The rearrangement links TRBV5-4 to TRBJ2-7, with a weak D call TRBD1 (6 bases). CDR3 length equals 14 residues. V was shortened by 4 bases and J by 3 bases, with 14 bases between the two germline ends. Germline V gives CDR1 SGHNT, CDR2 YYREEE (reference sequence). CDR3 nucleotide sequence: TGTGCCAGCAGCGAAGGACAGTTTCACTACGAGCAGTACTTC. This sequence encodes CASSEGQFHYEQYF.

The chain recombines TRBV30 with TRBJ1-2, with 10 bases aligning to TRBD1. V shed 8 bases, J shed 4 bases, and the junction held 4 bases outside the gene matches. CDR3 length equals 12 residues. Germline V gene sequence: CDR1 GTSNPN, CDR2 SVGIG (reference sequence). In nucleotides, the CDR3 is TGTGCCGCCGACAGGGGGCTCTATGGCTACACCTTC. It codes for CAADRGLYGYTF.

The rearrangement links TRBV5-1 to TRBJ2-7; D call uncertain. CDR1 SGHRS and CDR2 YFSETQ come from the germline V gene. CDR3 length: 13 amino acids. Trimming left V 0 bases short and J 2 bases short, with 6 bases between. CDR3 sequence reads: CASSLVSTYEQYF. In DNA, the CDR3 is TGCGCCAGCAGCTTGGTCAGTACCTACGAGCAGTACTTC.

The chain's CDR3 is CASRRDLIRNYGYTF. DNA of the CDR3: TGTGCCAGCAGGCGGGACCTGATCAGAAACTATGGCTACACCTTC. The V call is TRBV2, the J call TRBJ1-2; possibly TRBD1 for D (5 bases). V lost 6 bases to trimming and J lost 2 bases, with 16 bases between them. CDR3 length: 15 amino acids. CDR1 is SNHLY, CDR2 FYNNEI, per germline.

This clone was observed a few times. Other DNA sequences in this sample translate to the same CDR3. The chain employs TRBV5-1 and TRBJ1-2, with 10 nucleotides matching TRBD1. The CDR3 loop spans 15 amino acids. J lost 2 bases, V lost 4 bases, and 5 bases had no gene match. Germline V gives CDR1 SGHRS, CDR2 YFSETQ. The CDR3 coding sequence is TGCGCCAGCAGCCTTGGGACAGGGGAGAACTATGGCTACACCTTC. Translation gives CASSLGTGENYGYTF.

The CDR3 spells CASSASWAGELFF. Written as DNA, the CDR3 is TGTGCCAGCAGTGCGTCCTGGGCAGGGGAGCTGTTTTTT. The chain carries TRBV27 and TRBJ2-2; no reliable D call. Deletions cut 5 bases from V and 8 bases from J, with 12 bases between. Germline-derived CDR1 and CDR2 are MNHEY and SMNVEV (reference sequence). This CDR3 has 13 residues.

V gene TRBV7-8 combines with J gene TRBJ2-7, with 11 positions matching TRBD1. Germline values: CDR1 SGHVS, CDR2 FQNEAQ. The CDR3 length is 16 residues. The junction had 8 bases not matched to a gene; V was cut back by 5 bases and J by 2 bases. CDR3 in amino acids: CASSLRTGQGAYEQYF. CDR3 nucleotide sequence: TGTGCCAGCAGCCTCCGAACGGGACAGGGGGCCTACGAGCAGTACTTC.

V and J are TRBV28 and TRBJ1-1; D is perhaps TRBD1 (5 bases). V was pared by 2 bases and J by 5 bases, with 21 bases between. The CDR3 sequence is 17 residues long. Germline lookup yields CDR1 MDHEN and CDR2 SYDVKM. The CDR3 DNA reads TGTGCCAGCAGTTTACAGATGGCGGACACCGCGGGGACTGAAGCTTTCTTT. It is translated as CASSLQMADTAGTEAFF.

This clone was recorded only once. V usage is TRBV7-9 and J usage is TRBJ2-1, with D possibly TRBD2 on 6 matching bases. This CDR3 has 16 residues. Trimming shortened V by 1 base and J by 0 bases, and 10 bases separated the two germline ends. Germline CDR1 and CDR2: SEHNR and FQNEAQ (reference sequence). The CDR3: CASSLDLANSYNEQFF. The CDR3 bases are TGTGCCAGCAGCTTAGACCTAGCGAACTCCTACAATGAGCAGTTCTTC.

Only a few counts were recorded for this clone. V and J are TRBV9 and TRBJ2-7; 12 nucleotides match TRBD1. The germline CDR1 and CDR2 sequences are SGDLS and YYNGEE. This CDR3 comprises 15 residues. V shed 3 bases, J shed 5 bases, and the junction held 6 bases outside the gene matches. The chain's CDR3 is CASSGRDRGPHEQYF. DNA for the CDR3: TGTGCCAGCAGCGGCCGGGACAGGGGGCCCCACGAGCAGTACTTC. The variable domain in full, with the rest retrieved from reference TRBV9 and TRBJ2-7, is DSGVTQTPKHLITATGQRVTLRCSPRSGDLSVYWYQQSLDQGLQFLIQYYNGEERAKGNILERFSAQQFPDLHSELNLSSLELGDSALYFCASSGRDRGPHEQYFGPGTRLTVT.

The chain links TRBV7-8 to TRBJ1-2, with D perhaps TRBD1 (6 bases). This CDR3 region has 14 residues. CDR1 is SGHVS, CDR2 FQNEAQ, per germline. V dropped 6 bases and J dropped 0 bases, with 11 bases sitting between them. The CDR3 loop reads CASSPGQTNYGYTF. The CDR3 nucleotides read TGTGCCAGCAGTCCCGGACAGACTAACTATGGCTACACCTTC.

The chain links TRBV5-4 to TRBJ1-4; 7 nucleotides align to TRBD1. CDR1 and CDR2 (germline): SGHNT, YYREEE (reference sequence). This CDR3 is built from 13 residues. The J segment lost 5 bases and the V segment lost 3 bases, leaving 1 base of the junction unmatched. The chain's CDR3 is CASSSDRNEKLFF. The DNA for the CDR3 is TGTGCCAGCAGCTCGGACAGGAATGAAAAACTGTTTTTT. Full variable domain (rest looked up from reference TRBV5-4 and TRBJ1-4): ETGVTQSPTHLIKTRGQQVTLRCSSQSGHNTVSWYQQALGQGPQFIFQYYREEENGRGNFPPRFSGLQFPNYSSELNVNALELDDSALYLCASSSDRNEKLFFGSGTQLSVL.

The chain combines TRBV5-1 with TRBJ2-4, with D possibly being TRBD1 (5 bases). The CDR3 has 15 amino acids. V gave up 4 bases and J gave up 5 bases, with 16 bases separating them. CDR1 SGHRS and CDR2 YFSETQ come from the germline V gene. In nucleotides, the CDR3 is TGCGCCAGCAGCCGTGTTGACAGCTTCCAAAACATTCAGTACTTC. Its translation: CASSRVDSFQNIQYF.

The rearrangement links TRBV28 to TRBJ2-1, with TRBD1 matching over 8 bases. CDR1 and CDR2 (germline): MDHEN, SYDVKM. The length of the CDR3 is 14 residues. V shed 3 bases, J shed 7 bases, and the junction held 5 bases outside the gene matches. The CDR3 DNA reads as TGTGCCAGCAGTTTGACAGGGGCGGCAAATGAGCAGTTCTTC. Translated: CASSLTGAANEQFF.

The chain employs TRBV19 and TRBJ1-5, with 10 nucleotides matching TRBD1. V lost 5 bases, J lost 8 bases, and 12 bases stayed unmatched. CDR3 size: 16 residues. From germline, CDR1 is LNHDA and CDR2 SQIVND (reference sequence). CDR3 sequence: CASSSPSDRGDKPQHF. For the CDR3, the DNA is TGTGCCAGTAGTTCCCCCTCGGACAGGGGGGATAAGCCCCAGCATTTT.

The chain joins TRBV6-1 to TRBJ2-1; 12 positions match TRBD1. CDR1 is MNHNS, CDR2 SASEGT, per germline. Trimming removed 3 bases from V and 4 bases from J; junction bases left unmatched: 4. This CDR3 contains 16 residues. CDR3 DNA: TGTGCCAGCAGTGATGGGGGACAGGGGGCGTACAATGAGCAGTTCTTC. It yields the protein CASSDGGQGAYNEQFF.

This clone was counted once. The J gene is TRBJ2-5, the V gene TRBV19; 7 bases align to TRBD1. J was trimmed by 6 bases and V by 6 bases; bases with no gene match: 7. There are 13 residues in the CDR3. The germline gives CDR1 LNHDA, CDR2 SQIVND (reference sequence). DNA for the CDR3: TGTGCCAGTAGCTTGGACAGGTCCCAGACCCAGTACTTC. This sequence encodes CASSLDRSQTQYF.

This clone was detected only a few times. The chain is built from TRBV7-3 and TRBJ1-2, with TRBD1 matching over 8 bases. This CDR3 is 15 amino acids long. Germline CDR1 reads SGHTA; CDR2 reads FQGTGA. The trim removed 6 bases at V and 4 bases at J, leaving 10 bases unmatched. In nucleotides, the CDR3 is TGTGCCAGCAGTACGACAGGGGACGGGAGCTATGGCTACACCTTC. Encoded protein: CASSTTGDGSYGYTF.